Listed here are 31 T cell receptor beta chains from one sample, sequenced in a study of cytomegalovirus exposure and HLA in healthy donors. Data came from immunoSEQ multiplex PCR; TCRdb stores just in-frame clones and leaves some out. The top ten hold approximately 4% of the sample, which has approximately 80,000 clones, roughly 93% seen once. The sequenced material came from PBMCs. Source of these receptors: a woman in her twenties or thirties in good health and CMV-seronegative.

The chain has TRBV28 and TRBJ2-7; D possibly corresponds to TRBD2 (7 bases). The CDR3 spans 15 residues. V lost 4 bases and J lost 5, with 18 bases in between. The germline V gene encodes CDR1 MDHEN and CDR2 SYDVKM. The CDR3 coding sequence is TGTGCCAGCAGTTCTCCGGGACTACCAGGGGACGAGCAGTACTTC. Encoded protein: CASSSPGLPGDEQYF.

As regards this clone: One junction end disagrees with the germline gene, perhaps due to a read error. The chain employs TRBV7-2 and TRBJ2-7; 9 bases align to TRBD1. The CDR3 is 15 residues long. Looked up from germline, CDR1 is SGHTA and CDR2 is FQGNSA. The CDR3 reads CASSLGTGGTYERYF. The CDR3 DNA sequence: TGTGCCAGCAGCTTAGGAACAGGGGGCACCTACGAGCGGTACTTC.

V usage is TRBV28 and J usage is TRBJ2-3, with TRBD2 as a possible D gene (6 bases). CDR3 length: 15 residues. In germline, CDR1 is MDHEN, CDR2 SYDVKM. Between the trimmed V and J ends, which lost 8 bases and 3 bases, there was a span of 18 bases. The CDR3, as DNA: TGTGCCAGCTATCAGCAGGGAGGTCGTACAGATACGCAGTATTTT. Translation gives CASYQQGGRTDTQYF.

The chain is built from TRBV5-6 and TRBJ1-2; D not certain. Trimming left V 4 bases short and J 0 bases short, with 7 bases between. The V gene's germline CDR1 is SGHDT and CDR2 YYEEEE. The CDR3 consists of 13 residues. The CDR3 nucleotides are TGTGCCAGCAGCCAGCAGGCTAACTATGGCTACACCTTC. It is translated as CASSQQANYGYTF.

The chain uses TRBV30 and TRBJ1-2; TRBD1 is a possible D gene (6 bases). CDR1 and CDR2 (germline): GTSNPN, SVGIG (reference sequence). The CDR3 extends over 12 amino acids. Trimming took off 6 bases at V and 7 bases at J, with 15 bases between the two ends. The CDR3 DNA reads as TGTGCCTGTTTTTTTGACAGGTTTGGCTACACCTTC. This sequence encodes CACFFDRFGYTF.

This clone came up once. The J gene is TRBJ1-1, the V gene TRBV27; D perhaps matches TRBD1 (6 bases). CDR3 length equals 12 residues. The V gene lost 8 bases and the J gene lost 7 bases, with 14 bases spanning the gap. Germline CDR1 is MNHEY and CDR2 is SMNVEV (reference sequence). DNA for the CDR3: TGTGCCAGCCGGGACACGACTTTTGAAGCTTTCTTT. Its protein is CASRDTTFEAFF.

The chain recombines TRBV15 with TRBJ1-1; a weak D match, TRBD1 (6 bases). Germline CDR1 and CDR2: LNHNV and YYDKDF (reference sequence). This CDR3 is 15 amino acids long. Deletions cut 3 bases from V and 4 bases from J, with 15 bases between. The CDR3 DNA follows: TGTGCCACCAGCAGGCGTGGCAGGGGAGTCACTGAAGCTTTCTTT. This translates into CATSRRGRGVTEAFF.

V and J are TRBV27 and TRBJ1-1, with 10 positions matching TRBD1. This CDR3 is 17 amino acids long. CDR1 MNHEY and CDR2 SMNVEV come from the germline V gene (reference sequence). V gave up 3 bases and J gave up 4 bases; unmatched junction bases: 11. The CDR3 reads CASSFVRLRDRGTEAFF. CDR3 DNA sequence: TGTGCCAGCAGTTTCGTAAGACTCCGGGACAGGGGCACTGAAGCTTTCTTT.

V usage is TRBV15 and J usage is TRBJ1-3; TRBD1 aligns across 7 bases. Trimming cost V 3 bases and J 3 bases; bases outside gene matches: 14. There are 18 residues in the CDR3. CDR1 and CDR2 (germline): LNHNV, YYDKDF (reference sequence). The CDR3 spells CATSSKLSGTVLGNTIYF. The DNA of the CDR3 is TGTGCCACCAGCAGTAAGTTATCCGGGACAGTGCTTGGAAACACCATATATTTT. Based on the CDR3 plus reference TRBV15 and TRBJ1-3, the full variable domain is DAMVIQNPRYQVTQFGKPVTLSCSQTLNHNVMYWYQQKSSQAPKLLFHYYDKDFNNEADTPDNFQSRRPNTSFCFLDIRSPGLGDTAMYLCATSSKLSGTVLGNTIYFGEGSWLTVV.

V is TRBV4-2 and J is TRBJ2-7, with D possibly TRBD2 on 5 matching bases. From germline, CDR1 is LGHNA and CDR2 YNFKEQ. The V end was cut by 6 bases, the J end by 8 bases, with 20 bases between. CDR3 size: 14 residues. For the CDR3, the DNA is TGTGCCAGCAGTGAGGGCCGTCTCCGAGGGCAGCAGTACTTC. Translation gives CASSEGRLRGQQYF.

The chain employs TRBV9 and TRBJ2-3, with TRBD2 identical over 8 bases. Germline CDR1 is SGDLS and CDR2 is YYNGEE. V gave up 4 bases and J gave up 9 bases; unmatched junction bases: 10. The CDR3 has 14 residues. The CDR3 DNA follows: TGTGCCAGCAGCCCCACCGGGGGGGGATCCACGCAGTATTTT. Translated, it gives CASSPTGGGSTQYF.

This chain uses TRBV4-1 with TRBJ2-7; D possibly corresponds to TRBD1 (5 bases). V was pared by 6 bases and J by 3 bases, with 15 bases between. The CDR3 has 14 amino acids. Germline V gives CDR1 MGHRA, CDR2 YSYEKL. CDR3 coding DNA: TGCGCCAGCAGGAGAGAGACAGATCTCTACGAGCAGTACTTC. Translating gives CASRRETDLYEQYF.

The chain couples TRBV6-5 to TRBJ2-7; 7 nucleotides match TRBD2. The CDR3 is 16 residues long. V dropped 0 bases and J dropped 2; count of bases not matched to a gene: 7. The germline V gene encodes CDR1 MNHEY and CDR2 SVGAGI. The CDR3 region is CASSYSMTSLTYEQYF. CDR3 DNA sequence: TGTGCCAGCAGTTACTCCATGACTAGCCTTACCTACGAGCAGTACTTC.

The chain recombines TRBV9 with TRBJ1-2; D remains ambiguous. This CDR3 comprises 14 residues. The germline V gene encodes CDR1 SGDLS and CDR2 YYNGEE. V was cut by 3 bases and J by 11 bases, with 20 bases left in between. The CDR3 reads CASSEGRVKGGYTF. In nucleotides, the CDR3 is TGTGCCAGCAGCGAGGGTCGGGTAAAGGGAGGGTACACCTTC. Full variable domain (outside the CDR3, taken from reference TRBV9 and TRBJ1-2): DSGVTQTPKHLITATGQRVTLRCSPRSGDLSVYWYQQSLDQGLQFLIQYYNGEERAKGNILERFSAQQFPDLHSELNLSSLELGDSALYFCASSEGRVKGGYTFGSGTRLTVV.

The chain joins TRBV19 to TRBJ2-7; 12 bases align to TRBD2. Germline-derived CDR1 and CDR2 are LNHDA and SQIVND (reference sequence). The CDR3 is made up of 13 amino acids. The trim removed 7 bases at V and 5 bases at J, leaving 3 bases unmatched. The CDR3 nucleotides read TGTGCCAGTAACCGACTAGCGGGGGACGAGCAGTACTTC. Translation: CASNRLAGDEQYF.

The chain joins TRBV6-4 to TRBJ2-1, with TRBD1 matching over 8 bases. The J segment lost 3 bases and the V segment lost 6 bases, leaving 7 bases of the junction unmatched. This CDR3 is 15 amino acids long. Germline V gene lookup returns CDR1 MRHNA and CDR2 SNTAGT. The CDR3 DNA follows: TGTGCCAGCAGCGCGACAGGGGCGATCTACAATGAGCAGTTCTTC. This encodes CASSATGAIYNEQFF.

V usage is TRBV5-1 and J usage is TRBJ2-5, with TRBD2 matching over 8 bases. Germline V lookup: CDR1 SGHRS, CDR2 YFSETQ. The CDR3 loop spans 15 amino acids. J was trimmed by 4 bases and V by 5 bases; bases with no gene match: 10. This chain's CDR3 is CASSKGGGLTETQYF. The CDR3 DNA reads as TGCGCCAGCAGTAAAGGCGGGGGGCTGACAGAGACCCAGTACTTC.

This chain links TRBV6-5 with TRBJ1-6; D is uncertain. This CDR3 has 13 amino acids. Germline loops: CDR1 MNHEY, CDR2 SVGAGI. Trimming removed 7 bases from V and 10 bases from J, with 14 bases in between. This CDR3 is CASTTSGESPLHF. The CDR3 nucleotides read TGTGCCAGCACGACGAGCGGGGAATCACCCCTCCACTTT.

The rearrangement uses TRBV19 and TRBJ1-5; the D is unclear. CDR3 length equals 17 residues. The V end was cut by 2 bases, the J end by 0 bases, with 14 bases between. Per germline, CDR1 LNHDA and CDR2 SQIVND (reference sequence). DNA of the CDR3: TGTGCCAGTAGTATACCCCGGGAGATCCATAGCAATCAGCCCCAGCATTTT. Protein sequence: CASSIPREIHSNQPQHF.

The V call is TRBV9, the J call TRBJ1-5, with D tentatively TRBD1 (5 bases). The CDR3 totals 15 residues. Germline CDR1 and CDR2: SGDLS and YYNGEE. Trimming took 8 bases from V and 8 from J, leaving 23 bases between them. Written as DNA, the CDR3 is TGTGCCAGTAATACGTCGCCCCTTGCGGGGGAGCCCCAGCATTTT. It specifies CASNTSPLAGEPQHF.

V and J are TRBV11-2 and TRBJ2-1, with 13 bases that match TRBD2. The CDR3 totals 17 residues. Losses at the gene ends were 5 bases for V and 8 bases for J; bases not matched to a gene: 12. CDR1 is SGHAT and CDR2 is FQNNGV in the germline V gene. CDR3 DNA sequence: TGTGCCAGCAGCCCCTCCGTGGTGACTAGCGGGGGGCATGAGCAGTTCTTC. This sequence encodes CASSPSVVTSGGHEQFF. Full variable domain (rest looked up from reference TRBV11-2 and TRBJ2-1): EAGVAQSPRYKIIEKRQSVAFWCNPISGHATLYWYQQILGQGPKLLIQFQNNGVVDDSQLPKDRFSAERLKGVDSTLKIQPAKLEDSAVYLCASSPSVVTSGGHEQFFGPGTRLTVL.

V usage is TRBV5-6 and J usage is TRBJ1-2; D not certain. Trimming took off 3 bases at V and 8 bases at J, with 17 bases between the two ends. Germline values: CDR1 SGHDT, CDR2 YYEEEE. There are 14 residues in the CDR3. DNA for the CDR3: TGTGCCAGCAGCTCGCCACAGTCTGTGTTAGGCTACACCTTC. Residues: CASSSPQSVLGYTF.

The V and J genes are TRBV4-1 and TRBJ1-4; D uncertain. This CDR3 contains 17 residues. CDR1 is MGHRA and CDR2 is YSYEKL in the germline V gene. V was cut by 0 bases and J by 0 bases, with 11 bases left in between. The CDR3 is CASSQDREFATNEKLFF. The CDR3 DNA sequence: TGCGCCAGCAGCCAAGATCGGGAATTTGCAACTAATGAAAAACTGTTTTTT.

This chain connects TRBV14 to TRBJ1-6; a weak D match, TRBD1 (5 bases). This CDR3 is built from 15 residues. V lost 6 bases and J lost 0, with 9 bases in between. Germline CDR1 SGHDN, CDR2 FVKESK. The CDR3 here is CASSQGSSYNSPLHF. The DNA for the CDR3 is TGTGCCAGCAGTCAGGGAAGCTCCTATAATTCACCCCTCCACTTT.

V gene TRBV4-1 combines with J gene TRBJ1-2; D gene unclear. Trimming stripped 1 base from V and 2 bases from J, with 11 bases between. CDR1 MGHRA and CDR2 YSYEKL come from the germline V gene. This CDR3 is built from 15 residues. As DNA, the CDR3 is TGCGCCAGCAGCCAAGGCCGGACGGGGAACTATGGCTACACCTTC. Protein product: CASSQGRTGNYGYTF.

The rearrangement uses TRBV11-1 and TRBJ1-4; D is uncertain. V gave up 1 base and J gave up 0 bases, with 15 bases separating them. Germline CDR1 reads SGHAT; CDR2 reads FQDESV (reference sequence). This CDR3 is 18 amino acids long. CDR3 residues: CASSLGDTPLATNEKLFF. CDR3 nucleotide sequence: TGTGCCAGCAGCTTAGGAGACACACCACTTGCAACTAATGAAAAACTGTTTTTT. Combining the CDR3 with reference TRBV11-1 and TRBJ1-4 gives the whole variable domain EAEVAQSPRYKITEKSQAVAFWCDPISGHATLYWYRQILGQGPELLVQFQDESVVDDSQLPKDRFSAERLKGVDSTLKIQPAELGDSAMYLCASSLGDTPLATNEKLFFGSGTQLSVL.

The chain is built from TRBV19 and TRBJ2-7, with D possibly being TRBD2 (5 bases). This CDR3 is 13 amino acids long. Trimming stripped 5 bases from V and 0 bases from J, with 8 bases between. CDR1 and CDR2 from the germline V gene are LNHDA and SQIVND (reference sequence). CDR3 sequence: CASSRGFSYEQYF. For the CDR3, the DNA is TGTGCCAGTAGTCGCGGGTTCTCCTACGAGCAGTACTTC.

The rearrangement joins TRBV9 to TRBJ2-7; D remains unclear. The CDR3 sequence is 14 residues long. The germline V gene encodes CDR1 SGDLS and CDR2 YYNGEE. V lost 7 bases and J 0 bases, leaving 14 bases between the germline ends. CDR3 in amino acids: CASALADISYEQYF. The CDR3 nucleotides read TGTGCCAGCGCGCTGGCAGACATCTCCTACGAGCAGTACTTC.

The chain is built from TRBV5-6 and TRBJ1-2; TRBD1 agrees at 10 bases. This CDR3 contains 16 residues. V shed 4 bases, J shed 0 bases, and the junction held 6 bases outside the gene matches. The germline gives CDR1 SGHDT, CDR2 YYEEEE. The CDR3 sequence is CASSQGGQGANYGYTF. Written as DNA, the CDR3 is TGTGCCAGCAGCCAGGGCGGACAGGGGGCTAACTATGGCTACACCTTC.

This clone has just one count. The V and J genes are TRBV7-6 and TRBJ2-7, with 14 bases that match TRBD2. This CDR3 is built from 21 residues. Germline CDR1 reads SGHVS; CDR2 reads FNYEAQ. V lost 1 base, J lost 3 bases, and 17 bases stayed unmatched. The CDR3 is CASSLGAPRFGTSGGYYEQYF. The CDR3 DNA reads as TGTGCCAGCAGCTTAGGGGCCCCTAGGTTTGGGACTAGCGGGGGATACTACGAGCAGTACTTC.

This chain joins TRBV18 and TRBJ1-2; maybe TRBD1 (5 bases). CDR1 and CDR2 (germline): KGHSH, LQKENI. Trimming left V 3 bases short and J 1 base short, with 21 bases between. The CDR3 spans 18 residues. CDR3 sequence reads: CASSPLLTTDLYNYGYTF. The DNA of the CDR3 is TGTGCCAGCTCACCCTTACTAACGACAGACCTTTATAACTATGGCTACACCTTC.